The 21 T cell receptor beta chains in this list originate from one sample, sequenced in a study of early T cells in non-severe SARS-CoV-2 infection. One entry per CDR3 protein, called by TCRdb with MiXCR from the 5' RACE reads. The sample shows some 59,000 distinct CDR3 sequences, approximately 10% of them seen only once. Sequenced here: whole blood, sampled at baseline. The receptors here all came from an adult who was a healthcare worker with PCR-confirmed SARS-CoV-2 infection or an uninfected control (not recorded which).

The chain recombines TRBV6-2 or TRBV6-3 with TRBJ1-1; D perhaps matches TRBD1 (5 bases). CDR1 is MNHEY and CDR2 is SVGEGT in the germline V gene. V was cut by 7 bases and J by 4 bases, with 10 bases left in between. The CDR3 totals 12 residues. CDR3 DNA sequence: TGTGCCAGCACCAACGGGGGCACTGAAGCTTTCTTT. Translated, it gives CASTNGGTEAFF.

The CDR3 loop reads CSPVLAGDGDTQYF. The CDR3 nucleotides read TGCAGCCCAGTTTTGGCCGGAGATGGAGATACGCAGTATTTT. This sequence joins TRBV29-1 and TRBJ2-3; no definite D call. This CDR3 comprises 14 residues. Germline V gives CDR1 SQVTM, CDR2 ANQGSEA. V was pared by 8 bases and J by 5 bases, with 20 bases between.

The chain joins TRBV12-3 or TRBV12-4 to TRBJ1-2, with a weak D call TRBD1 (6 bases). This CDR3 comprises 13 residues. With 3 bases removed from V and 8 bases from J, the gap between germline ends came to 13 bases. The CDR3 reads CASSFLGAGGYTF. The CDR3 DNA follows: TGTGCCAGCAGTTTTCTGGGGGCTGGCGGCTACACCTTC.

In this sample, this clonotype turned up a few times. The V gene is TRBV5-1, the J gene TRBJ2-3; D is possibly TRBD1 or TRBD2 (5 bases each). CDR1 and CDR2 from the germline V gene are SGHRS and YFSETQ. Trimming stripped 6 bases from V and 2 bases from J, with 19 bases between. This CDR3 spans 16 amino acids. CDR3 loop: CASTFGSRGHTDTQYF. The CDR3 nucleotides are TGCGCCAGCACCTTTGGATCCCGGGGCCACACAGATACGCAGTATTTT.

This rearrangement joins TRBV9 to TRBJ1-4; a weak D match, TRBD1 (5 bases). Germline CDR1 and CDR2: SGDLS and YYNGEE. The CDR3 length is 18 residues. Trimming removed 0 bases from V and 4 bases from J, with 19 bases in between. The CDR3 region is CASSVATCGGCFNEKLFF. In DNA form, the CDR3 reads TGTGCCAGCAGCGTAGCTACGTGCGGGGGGTGCTTTAATGAAAAACTGTTTTTT.

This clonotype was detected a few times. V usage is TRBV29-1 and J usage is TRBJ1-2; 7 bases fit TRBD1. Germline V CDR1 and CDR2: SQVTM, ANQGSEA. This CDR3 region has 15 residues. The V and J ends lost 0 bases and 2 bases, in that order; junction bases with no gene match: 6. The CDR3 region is CSVEDLQGGNYGYTF. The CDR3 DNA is TGCAGCGTTGAAGATCTTCAGGGGGGGAACTATGGCTACACCTTC.

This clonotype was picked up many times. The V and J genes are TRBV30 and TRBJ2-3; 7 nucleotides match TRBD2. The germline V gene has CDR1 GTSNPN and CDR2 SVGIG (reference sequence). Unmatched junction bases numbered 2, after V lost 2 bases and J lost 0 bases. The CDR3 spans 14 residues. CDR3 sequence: CAWSRGVSTDTQYF. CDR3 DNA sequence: TGTGCCTGGAGTCGGGGGGTCAGCACAGATACGCAGTATTTT.

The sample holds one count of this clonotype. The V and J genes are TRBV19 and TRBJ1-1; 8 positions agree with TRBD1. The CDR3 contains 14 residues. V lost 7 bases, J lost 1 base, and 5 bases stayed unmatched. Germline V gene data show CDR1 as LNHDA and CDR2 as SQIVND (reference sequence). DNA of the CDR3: TGTGCCAGTACCCCGACAGGGGAGAACACTGAAGCTTTCTTT. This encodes CASTPTGENTEAFF.

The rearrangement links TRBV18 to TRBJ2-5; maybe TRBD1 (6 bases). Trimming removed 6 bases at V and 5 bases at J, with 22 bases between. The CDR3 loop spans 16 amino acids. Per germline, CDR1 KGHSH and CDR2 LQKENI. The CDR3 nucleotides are TGTGCCAGCTCTTCTACGCTGGGGGCAGCTCTGGAGACCCAGTACTTC. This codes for CASSSTLGAALETQYF.

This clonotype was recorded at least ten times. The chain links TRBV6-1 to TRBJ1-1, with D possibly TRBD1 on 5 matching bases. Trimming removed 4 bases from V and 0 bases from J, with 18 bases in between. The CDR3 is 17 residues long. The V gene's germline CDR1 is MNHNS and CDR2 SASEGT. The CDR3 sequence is CASSGGKRRDLNTEAFF. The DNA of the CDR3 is TGTGCCAGCAGTGGGGGGAAACGGAGGGATCTGAACACTGAAGCTTTCTTT.

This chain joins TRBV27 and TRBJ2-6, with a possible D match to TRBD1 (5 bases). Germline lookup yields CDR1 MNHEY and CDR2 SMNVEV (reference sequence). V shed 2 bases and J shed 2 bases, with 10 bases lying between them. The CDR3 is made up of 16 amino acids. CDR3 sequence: CASSLATVPGANVLTF. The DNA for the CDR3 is TGTGCCAGCAGTTTAGCGACAGTCCCTGGGGCCAACGTCCTGACTTTC.

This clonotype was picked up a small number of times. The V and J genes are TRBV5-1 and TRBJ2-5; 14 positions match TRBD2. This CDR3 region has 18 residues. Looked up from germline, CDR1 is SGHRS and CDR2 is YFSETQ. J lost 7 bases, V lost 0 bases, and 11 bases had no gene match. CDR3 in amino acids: CASSLETSGGAFGGTQYF. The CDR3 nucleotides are TGCGCCAGCAGCTTGGAGACTAGCGGGGGGGCCTTTGGAGGGACCCAGTACTTC.

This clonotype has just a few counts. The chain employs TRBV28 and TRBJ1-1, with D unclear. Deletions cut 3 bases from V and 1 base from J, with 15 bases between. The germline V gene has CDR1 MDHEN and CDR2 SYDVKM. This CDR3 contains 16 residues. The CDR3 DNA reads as TGTGCCAGCAGTTTTCCAGGCAGGCCAAAGAACACTGAAGCTTTCTTT. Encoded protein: CASSFPGRPKNTEAFF. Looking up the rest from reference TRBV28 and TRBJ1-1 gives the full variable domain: DVKVTQSSRYLVKRTGEKVFLECVQDMDHENMFWYRQDPGLGLRLIYFSYDVKMKEKGDIPEGYSVSREKKERFSLILESASTNQTSMYLCASSFPGRPKNTEAFFGQGTRLTVV.

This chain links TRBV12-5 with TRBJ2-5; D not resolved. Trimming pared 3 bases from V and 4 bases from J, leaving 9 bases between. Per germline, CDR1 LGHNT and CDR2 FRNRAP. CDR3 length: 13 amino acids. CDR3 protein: CASGFNNGETQYF. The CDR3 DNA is TGTGCTAGTGGTTTTAATAACGGAGAGACCCAGTACTTC.

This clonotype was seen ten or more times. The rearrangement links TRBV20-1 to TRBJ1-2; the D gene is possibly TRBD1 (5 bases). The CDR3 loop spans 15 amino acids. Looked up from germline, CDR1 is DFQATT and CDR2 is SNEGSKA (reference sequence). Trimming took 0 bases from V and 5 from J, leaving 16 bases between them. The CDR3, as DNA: TGCAGTGCTAGAGACGGTGGAGGGGCTGGGTATGGCTACACCTTC. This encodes CSARDGGGAGYGYTF.

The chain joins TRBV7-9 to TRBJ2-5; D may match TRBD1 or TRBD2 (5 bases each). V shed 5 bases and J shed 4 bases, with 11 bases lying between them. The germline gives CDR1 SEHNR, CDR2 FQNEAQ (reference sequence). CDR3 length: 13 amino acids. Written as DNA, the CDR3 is TGTGCCAGCAGCATGGGGACGAGAGAGACCCAGTACTTC. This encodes CASSMGTRETQYF.

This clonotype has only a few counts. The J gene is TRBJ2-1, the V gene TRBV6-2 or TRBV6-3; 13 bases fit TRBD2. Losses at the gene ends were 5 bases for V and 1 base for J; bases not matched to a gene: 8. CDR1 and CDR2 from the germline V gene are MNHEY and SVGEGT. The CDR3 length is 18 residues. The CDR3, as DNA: TGTGCCAGCAGTACCCGGACTAGCGGGAGTAGGTCCTACAATGAGCAGTTCTTC. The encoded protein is CASSTRTSGSRSYNEQFF.

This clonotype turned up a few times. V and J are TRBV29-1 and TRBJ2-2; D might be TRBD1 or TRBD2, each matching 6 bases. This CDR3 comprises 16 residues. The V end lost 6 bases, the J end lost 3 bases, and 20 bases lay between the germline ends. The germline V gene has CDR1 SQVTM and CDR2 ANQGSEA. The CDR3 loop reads CSVGAPAGQHTGELFF. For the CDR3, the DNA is TGCAGCGTGGGGGCCCCAGCGGGCCAACACACCGGGGAGCTGTTTTTT.

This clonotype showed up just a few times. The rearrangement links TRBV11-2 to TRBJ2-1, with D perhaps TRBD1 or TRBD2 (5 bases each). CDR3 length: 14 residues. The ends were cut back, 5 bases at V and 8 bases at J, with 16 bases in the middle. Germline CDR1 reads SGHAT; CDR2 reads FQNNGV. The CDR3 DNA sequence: TGTGCCAGCAGCCCCGCCTTTCGAGGGGATGAGCAGTTCTTC. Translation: CASSPAFRGDEQFF. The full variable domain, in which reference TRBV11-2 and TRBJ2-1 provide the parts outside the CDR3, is EAGVAQSPRYKIIEKRQSVAFWCNPISGHATLYWYQQILGQGPKLLIQFQNNGVVDDSQLPKDRFSAERLKGVDSTLKIQPAKLEDSAVYLCASSPAFRGDEQFFGPGTRLTVL.

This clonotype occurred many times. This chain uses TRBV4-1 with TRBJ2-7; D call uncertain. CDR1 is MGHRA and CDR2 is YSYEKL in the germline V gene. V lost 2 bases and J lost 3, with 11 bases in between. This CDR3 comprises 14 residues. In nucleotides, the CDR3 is TGCGCCAGCAGCCAAAGGCCTACAATCTACGAGCAGTACTTC. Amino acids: CASSQRPTIYEQYF.

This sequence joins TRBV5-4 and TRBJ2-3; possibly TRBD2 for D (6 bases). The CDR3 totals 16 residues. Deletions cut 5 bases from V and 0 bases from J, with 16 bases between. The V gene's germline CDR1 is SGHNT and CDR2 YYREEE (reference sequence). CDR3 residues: CASSDGRTTSTDTQYF. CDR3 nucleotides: TGTGCCAGCAGTGATGGACGGACTACTAGCACAGATACGCAGTATTTT.